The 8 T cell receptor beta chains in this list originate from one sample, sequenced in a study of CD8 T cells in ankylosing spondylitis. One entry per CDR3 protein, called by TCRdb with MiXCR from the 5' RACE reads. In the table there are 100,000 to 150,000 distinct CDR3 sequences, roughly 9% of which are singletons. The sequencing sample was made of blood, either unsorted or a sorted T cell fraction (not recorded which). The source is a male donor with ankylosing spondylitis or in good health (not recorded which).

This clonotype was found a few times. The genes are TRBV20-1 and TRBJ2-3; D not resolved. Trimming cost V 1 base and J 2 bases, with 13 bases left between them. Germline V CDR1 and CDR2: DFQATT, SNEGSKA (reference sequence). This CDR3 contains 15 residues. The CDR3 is CSARGVRSYTDTQYF. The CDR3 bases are TGCAGTGCTAGAGGCGTCAGGAGTTACACAGATACGCAGTATTTT.

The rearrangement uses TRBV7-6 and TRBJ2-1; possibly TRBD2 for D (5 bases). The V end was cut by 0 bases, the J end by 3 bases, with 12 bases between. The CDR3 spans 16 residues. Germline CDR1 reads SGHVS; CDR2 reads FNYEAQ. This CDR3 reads CASSLAAQDFYNEQFF. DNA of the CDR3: TGTGCCAGCAGCTTAGCGGCCCAGGACTTCTACAATGAGCAGTTCTTC.

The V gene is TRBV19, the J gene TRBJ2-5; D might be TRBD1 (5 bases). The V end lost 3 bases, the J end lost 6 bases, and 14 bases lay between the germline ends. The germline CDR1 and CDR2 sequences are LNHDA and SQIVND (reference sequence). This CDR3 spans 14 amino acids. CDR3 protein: CASSMGQGEQTQYF. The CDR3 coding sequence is TGTGCCAGTAGTATGGGGCAGGGTGAGCAGACCCAGTACTTC. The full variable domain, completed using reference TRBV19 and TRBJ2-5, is DGGITQSPKYLFRKEGQNVTLSCEQNLNHDAMYWYRQDPGQGLRLIYYSQIVNDFQKGDIAEGYSVSREKKESFPLTVTSAQKNPTAFYLCASSMGQGEQTQYFGPGTRLLVL.

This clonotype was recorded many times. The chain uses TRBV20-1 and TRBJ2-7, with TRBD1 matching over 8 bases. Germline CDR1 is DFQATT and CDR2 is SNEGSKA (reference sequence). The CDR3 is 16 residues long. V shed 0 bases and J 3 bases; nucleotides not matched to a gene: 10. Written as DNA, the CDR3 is TGCAGTGCTAGAGACAAATTACAGGGGGGAGGCTACGAGCAGTACTTC. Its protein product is CSARDKLQGGGYEQYF.

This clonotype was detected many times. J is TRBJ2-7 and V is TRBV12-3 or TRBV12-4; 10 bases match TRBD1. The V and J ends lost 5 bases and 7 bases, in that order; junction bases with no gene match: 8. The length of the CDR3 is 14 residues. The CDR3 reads CASSPTGQGREQYF. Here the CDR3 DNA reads TGTGCCAGCAGTCCAACGGGACAGGGGCGTGAGCAGTACTTC.

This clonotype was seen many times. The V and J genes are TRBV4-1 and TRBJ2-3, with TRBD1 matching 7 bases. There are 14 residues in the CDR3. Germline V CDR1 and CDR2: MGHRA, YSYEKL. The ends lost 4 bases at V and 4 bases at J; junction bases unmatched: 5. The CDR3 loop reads CASSRQGEADTQYF. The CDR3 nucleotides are TGCGCCAGCAGCCGACAGGGAGAGGCAGATACGCAGTATTTT.

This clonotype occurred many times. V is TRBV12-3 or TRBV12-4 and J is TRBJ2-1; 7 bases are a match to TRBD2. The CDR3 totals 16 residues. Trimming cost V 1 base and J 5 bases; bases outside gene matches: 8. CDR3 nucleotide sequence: TGTGCCAGCAGTTTAGGCACGGGGACTAATCACAATGAGCAGTTCTTC. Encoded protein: CASSLGTGTNHNEQFF.

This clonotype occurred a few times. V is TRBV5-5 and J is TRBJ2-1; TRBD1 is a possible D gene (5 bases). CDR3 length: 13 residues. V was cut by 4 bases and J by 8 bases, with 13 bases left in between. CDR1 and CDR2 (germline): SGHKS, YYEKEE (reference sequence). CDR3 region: CASSPSGFDEQFF. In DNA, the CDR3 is TGTGCCAGCAGCCCTTCAGGGTTCGATGAGCAGTTCTTC.